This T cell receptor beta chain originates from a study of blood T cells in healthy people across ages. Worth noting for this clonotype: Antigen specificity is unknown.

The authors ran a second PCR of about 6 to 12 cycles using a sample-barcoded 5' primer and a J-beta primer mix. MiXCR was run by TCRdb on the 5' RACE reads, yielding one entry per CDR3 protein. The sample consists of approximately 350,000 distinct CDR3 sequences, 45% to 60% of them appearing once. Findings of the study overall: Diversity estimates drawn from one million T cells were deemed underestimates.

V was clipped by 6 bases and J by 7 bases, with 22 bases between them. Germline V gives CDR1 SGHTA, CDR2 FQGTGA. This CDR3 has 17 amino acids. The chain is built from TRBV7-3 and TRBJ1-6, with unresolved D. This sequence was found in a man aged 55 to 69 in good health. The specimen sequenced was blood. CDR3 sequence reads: CASSSPDVLPFNSPLHF. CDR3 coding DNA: TGTGCCAGCAGTTCCCCGGACGTACTACCATTCAATTCACCCCTCCACTTT.